This is a list of T cell receptor beta chains from one sample in a study of blood T cell repertoires in COVID-19. Profiled with immunoSEQ multiplex PCR; TCRdb holds only in-frame clones, not every one. The sample shows 280,000 or so clones, about nine tenths of them seen only once. Specimen: peripheral blood. These TCRs come from a woman in her sixties or seventies with acute or convalescent COVID-19. The CDR3 runs from the conserved cysteine through the conserved F or W. D genes are given only for firm matches. Size tells how often a clone was seen (once, few, many) or the class of an expanded clone, and some rows leave it out.

d_call,v_call,clone_size,j_call,cdr3_nt,cdr3_aa
TRBD1,TRBV18,NA,TRBJ1-2,TGTGCCAGCTCACCCGGACAGGATGGCTACACCTTC,CASSPGQDGYTF
NA,TRBV5-1,NA,TRBJ1-5,TGCGCCAGCAGTCCGGGAGGGCGCAATCAGCCCCAGCATTTT,CASSPGGRNQPQHF
NA,TRBV28,NA,TRBJ1-4,TGTGCCAGCAGGGGAGGGGTTACTAATGAAAAACTGTTTTTT,CASRGGVTNEKLFF
TRBD1,TRBV29-1,NA,TRBJ2-2,TGCAGCGTTTTACGGACAGGGCCCGGTCCGAACACCGGGGAGCTGTTTTTT,CSVLRTGPGPNTGELFF
NA,TRBV12-3/TRBV12-4,NA,TRBJ1-2,TGTGCCAGCAGTCGAAGCGGTCGCAATGGCTACACCTTC,CASSRSGRNGYTF
NA,TRBV2,NA,TRBJ1-5,TGTGCCAGCGGGGGGGGCTTGGGCAATCAGCCCCAGCATTTT,CASGGGLGNQPQHF
NA,TRBV27,few,TRBJ1-6,TGTGCCAGCAGCCTAACAGGGTGGCCGGATTCACCCCTCCACTTT,CASSLTGWPDSPLHF
NA,TRBV18,once,TRBJ1-1,TGTGCCAGCTCACCTATGCTCCAGGGGAGAGGCACTGAAGCTTTCTTT,CASSPMLQGRGTEAFF
TRBD1,TRBV6-2/TRBV6-3,NA,TRBJ1-5,TGTGCCAGCAGTTTACAGGGGGAGGGTCAGCCCCAGCATTTT,CASSLQGEGQPQHF
TRBD1,TRBV19,NA,TRBJ2-2,TGTGCCAGTAGTCCCGGGACAGGGGGTCGTACCGGGGAGCTGTTTTTT,CASSPGTGGRTGELFF
NA,TRBV6-2/TRBV6-3,NA,TRBJ1-3,TGTGCCAGCAGTGGAGGGGCGCTCGGAAACACCATATATTTT,CASSGGALGNTIYF
TRBD1,TRBV7-2,once,TRBJ1-2,TGTGCCAGCAGCCCCCATGACAGGGTAGGCTATGGCTACACCTTC,CASSPHDRVGYGYTF
TRBD1,TRBV19,once,TRBJ2-2,TGTGCCAGTAGTAAAGACAGGGGCGGGACCGGGGAGCTGTTTTTT,CASSKDRGGTGELFF
NA,TRBV4-2,NA,TRBJ1-1,TGTGCCAGCAGCCAAGAAGGGCAGGGAAAATCTGAAGCTTTCTTT,CASSQEGQGKSEAFF
NA,TRBV24-1,NA,TRBJ2-3,TGTGCCACCAGTGGGCAGGTGGTTGATACGCAGTATTTT,CATSGQVVDTQYF
NA,TRBV5-1,once,TRBJ2-3,TGCGCCAGCAGACAGGTGGGTGGCAGGAGCACAGATACGCAGTATTTT,CASRQVGGRSTDTQYF
NA,TRBV14,NA,TRBJ1-1,TGTGCCAGCAACAGACCTGGGTCCAAGAACACTGAAGCTTTCTTT,CASNRPGSKNTEAFF
NA,TRBV2,NA,TRBJ2-7,TGTGCCAGCAGTGGGACTGGACTCTCCGCCTACGAGCAGTACTTC,CASSGTGLSAYEQYF
NA,TRBV28,NA,TRBJ2-7,TGTGCCAGCAGTCCGCCGGGCGAGGGAGTTAACGAGCAGTACTTC,CASSPPGEGVNEQYF
NA,TRBV7-7,NA,TRBJ2-2,TGTGCTAGCACCATATCAGAGACAGGGAACACCGGGGAGCTGTTTTTT,CASTISETGNTGELFF
TRBD1,TRBV10-3,NA,TRBJ2-3,TGTGCCATCAGCCCAGCCGGGACAGGTAGCACAGATACGCAGTATTTT,CAISPAGTGSTDTQYF
NA,TRBV9,NA,TRBJ1-1,TGTGCCAGCAGCGTCGGACACTCGGGTGAAGCTTTCTTT,CASSVGHSGEAFF
NA,TRBV6-5,once,TRBJ1-5,TGTGCCAGCTCCATAGGCGGGACTAATCAGCCCCAGCATTTT,CASSIGGTNQPQHF
NA,TRBV7-9,NA,TRBJ1-4,TGTGCCAGCACCACGTCGCGAGGGTATGAAAAACTGTTTTTT,CASTTSRGYEKLFF
NA,TRBV7-6,NA,TRBJ1-6,TGTGCCAGCAGCTTAGCGAGGGCAGACTCACCCCTCCACTTT,CASSLARADSPLHF
TRBD2,TRBV10-3,NA,TRBJ2-7,TGTGCCATCAGGGGAGGGACGGACTCCTACGAGCAGTACTTC,CAIRGGTDSYEQYF
NA,TRBV28,once,TRBJ2-1,TGTGCCAGCAGTTTCCCAGGGCTAAGTTCGCAGTTCTTC,CASSFPGLSSQFF
TRBD1,TRBV15,NA,TRBJ1-5,TGTGCCACCAGCAGAGATGCCCTGGACAGGGCAAACCAGCCCCAGCATTTT,CATSRDALDRANQPQHF
NA,TRBV11-2,NA,TRBJ1-1,TGTGCCAGCAGCTTCGGCGGAAACACTGAAGCTTTCTTT,CASSFGGNTEAFF